Listed here are 11 T cell receptor beta chains from one sample, sequenced in a study of technical replicates of blood from a handful of donors. Generated by immunoSEQ multiplex PCR, the TCRdb table keeps only in-frame clones and is missing some. This sample has more than 55,000 clones; almost 95% occur once, and the top ten carry 0.35% to 0.45%. The sample consisted of T cells isolated from PBMCs. Every receptor here comes from a human donor in good health.

The gene calls are TRBV5-6 and TRBJ2-3; 11 bases match TRBD2. The CDR3 loop spans 15 amino acids. Looked up from germline, CDR1 is SGHDT and CDR2 is YYEEEE. V shed 5 bases, J shed 1 base, and the junction held 3 bases outside the gene matches. The DNA for the CDR3 is TGTGCCAGCAGAAGTAGCGGGAGGGGCACAGATACGCAGTATTTT. Its translation is CASRSSGRGTDTQYF.

The gene calls are TRBV5-1 and TRBJ2-7; 9 bases agree with TRBD2. J lost 0 bases, V lost 2 bases, and 3 bases had no gene match. Germline CDR1 reads SGHRS; CDR2 reads YFSETQ. The CDR3 covers 15 residues. The CDR3 DNA reads TGCGCCAGCAGCTTAGCGGGAGGTAGCTCCTACGAGCAGTACTTC. Translating it yields CASSLAGGSSYEQYF.

The chain has TRBV4-1 and TRBJ2-1; 12 bases map to TRBD2. This CDR3 has 15 amino acids. The J segment lost 10 bases and the V segment lost 1 base, leaving 5 bases of the junction unmatched. Germline V gene sequence: CDR1 MGHRA, CDR2 YSYEKL. CDR3 sequence reads: CASSQVRLAGDEQFF. The CDR3 nucleotides are TGCGCCAGCAGCCAAGTCCGACTAGCGGGAGACGAGCAGTTCTTC.

V usage is TRBV7-2 and J usage is TRBJ2-7; TRBD1 is a possible D gene (5 bases). V lost 5 bases, J lost 2 bases, and 10 bases lay in between. Germline V gene sequence: CDR1 SGHTA, CDR2 FQGNSA. This CDR3 is 13 amino acids long. The CDR3 reads CASSQLGAYEQYF. DNA for the CDR3: TGTGCCAGCAGCCAATTAGGGGCCTACGAGCAGTACTTC.

The J gene is TRBJ2-1, the V gene TRBV9; 9 positions agree with TRBD1. Trimming at V came to 3 bases and at J to 0 bases, leaving 1 base not matched to a gene. From germline, CDR1 is SGDLS and CDR2 YYNGEE. This CDR3 contains 15 residues. The CDR3 DNA sequence: TGTGCCAGCAGCGAGGGACAGGGCTCCTACAATGAGCAGTTCTTC. It specifies CASSEGQGSYNEQFF.

This sequence joins TRBV2 and TRBJ1-1; 11 positions agree with TRBD1. J was trimmed by 5 bases and V by 6 bases; bases with no gene match: 5. The CDR3 length is 14 residues. Germline CDR1 is SNHLY and CDR2 is FYNNEI. This CDR3 reads CASRSGTGGTEAFF. The DNA for the CDR3 is TGTGCCAGCAGATCCGGGACAGGGGGTACTGAAGCTTTCTTT. Full variable domain (missing parts from reference TRBV2 and TRBJ1-1): EPEVTQTPSHQVTQMGQEVILRCVPISNHLYFYWYRQILGQKVEFLVSFYNNEISEKSEIFDDQFSVERPDGSNFTLKIRSTKLEDSAMYFCASRSGTGGTEAFFGQGTRLTVV.

CDR3 sequence (DNA): TGTGCCATCAGTGAGGCCCCGACAGGGAACACTGAAGCTTTCTTT. This gives the protein CAISEAPTGNTEAFF. The rearrangement uses TRBV10-3 and TRBJ1-1, with D perhaps TRBD1 (6 bases). The CDR3 spans 15 residues. Germline CDR1 reads ENHRY; CDR2 reads SYGVKD. Trimming shortened V by 2 bases and J by 1 base, and 11 bases separated the two germline ends.

The V call is TRBV4-3, the J call TRBJ2-7; 13 nucleotides align to TRBD2. This CDR3 comprises 16 residues. Trimming at V came to 0 bases and at J to 2 bases, leaving 1 base not matched to a gene. Germline V CDR1 and CDR2: LGHNA, YSLEER. The CDR3 is CASSQELAGGPYEQYF. CDR3 nucleotides: TGCGCCAGCAGCCAAGAACTAGCGGGAGGGCCCTACGAGCAGTACTTC.

The chain recombines TRBV30 with TRBJ1-5; 8 bases line up with TRBD1. The CDR3 totals 13 residues. The germline gives CDR1 GTSNPN, CDR2 SVGIG (reference sequence). V dropped 3 bases and J dropped 9; count of bases not matched to a gene: 7. The CDR3 DNA is TGTGCCTGGAGCGGGACAGGAGGTCCGCCCCAGCATTTT. This sequence encodes CAWSGTGGPPQHF.

This clone was found a few times. This chain uses TRBV19 with TRBJ1-5; TRBD1 matches 7 bases. From germline, CDR1 is LNHDA and CDR2 SQIVND (reference sequence). The J segment lost 0 bases and the V segment lost 4 bases, leaving 6 bases of the junction unmatched. The CDR3 is 16 amino acids. In DNA form, the CDR3 reads TGTGCCAGTAGTAGTAGACAGGGCTATAGCAATCAGCCCCAGCATTTT. Translated, it gives CASSSRQGYSNQPQHF.

The chain links TRBV28 to TRBJ2-3, with a tentative D call TRBD1 (6 bases). This CDR3 contains 15 residues. Trimming took 6 bases from V and 0 from J, leaving 13 bases between them. Per germline, CDR1 MDHEN and CDR2 SYDVKM. Written as DNA, the CDR3 is TGTGCCAGCAGCGATACAGGGTCGAGCACAGATACGCAGTATTTT. Protein sequence: CASSDTGSSTDTQYF.